A single sample gave rise to the 21 T cell receptor beta chains below, sequenced in a study of T cell responses to AZD1222 COVID-19 vaccine. Assay used: immunoSEQ multiplex PCR; TCRdb lists only in-frame clones, some missing. The sample carries about 99,000 clones, roughly nine tenths recorded once. This specimen consisted of peripheral blood, obtained on day 0 of AZD1222 vaccination. These receptors all come from an adult in good health.

The CDR3 sequence: CASRPTSVTGELFF. The DNA of the CDR3 is TGTGCCAGCAGACCAACTAGCGTCACCGGGGAGCTGTTTTTT. This chain joins TRBV6-5 and TRBJ2-2, with 7 bases matching TRBD2. Germline V gene data show CDR1 as MNHEY and CDR2 as SVGAGI. This CDR3 spans 14 amino acids. V was clipped by 6 bases and J by 4 bases; unmatched bases: 5.

This chain links TRBV5-4 with TRBJ1-1; D ambiguous. The germline V gene encodes CDR1 SGHNT and CDR2 YYREEE (reference sequence). Trimming took off 2 bases at V and 4 bases at J, with 6 bases between the two ends. This CDR3 is built from 12 residues. Here the CDR3 DNA reads TGTGCCAGCAGCTTCGGGAGCACTGAAGCTTTCTTT. Translated, it gives CASSFGSTEAFF.

This sequence joins TRBV21-1 and TRBJ1-2; TRBD1 reflects the table's D call only, with no check against the DNA. TRBV21-1 is classified as a pseudogene. This CDR3 is 15 amino acids long. CDR3 loop: CASSPPGQGFRGYTF. The CDR3 coding sequence is TGTGCCAGCAGCCCGCCGGGACAGGGTTTCCGTGGCTACACCTTC.

V usage is TRBV12-5 and J usage is TRBJ1-5; D not certain. CDR3 size: 15 residues. CDR1 and CDR2 (germline): LGHNT, FRNRAP. The V gene lost 1 base and the J gene lost 6 bases, with 13 bases spanning the gap. The CDR3 bases are TGTGCTAGTGGTTTGGGTGGCGACCGGCCTCAGCCCCAGCATTTT. Translation gives CASGLGGDRPQPQHF.

The chain carries TRBV7-8 and TRBJ2-5; D is tentatively TRBD1 or TRBD2 (5 bases each). Germline V CDR1 and CDR2: SGHVS, FQNEAQ. Trimming stripped 2 bases from V and 6 bases from J, with 19 bases between. The length of the CDR3 is 16 residues. The CDR3: CASSLRSGDSGKTQYF. CDR3 DNA: TGTGCCAGCAGCTTAAGGTCAGGAGACAGCGGAAAGACCCAGTACTTC.

The V gene is TRBV30, the J gene TRBJ2-7; no reliable D call. Germline CDR1 and CDR2: GTSNPN and SVGIG (reference sequence). V was cut by 5 bases and J by 6 bases, with 11 bases left in between. This CDR3 region has 11 residues. The CDR3 loop is CAWGVSGEQYV. DNA of the CDR3: TGTGCCTGGGGGGTATCAGGCGAGCAGTACGTC.

The genes are TRBV6-6 and TRBJ1-1; D unclear. Germline assignment: CDR1 MNHNY and CDR2 SVGAGI (reference sequence). Trimming shortened V by 5 bases and J by 3 bases, and 13 bases separated the two germline ends. CDR3 length: 14 amino acids. The CDR3 spells CASSNPEGYTEAFF. The CDR3 DNA reads as TGTGCCAGCAGTAACCCCGAGGGCTACACTGAAGCTTTCTTT.

J is TRBJ1-5 and V is TRBV19; no clear D. The CDR3 is 12 amino acids. The ends were cut back, 4 bases at V and 4 bases at J, with 5 bases in the middle. The germline gives CDR1 LNHDA, CDR2 SQIVND (reference sequence). This chain's CDR3 is CASSTENQPQHF. Written as DNA, the CDR3 is TGTGCCAGTAGTACTGAGAATCAGCCCCAGCATTTT.

This chain uses TRBV15 with TRBJ1-2, with D possibly being TRBD1 (5 bases). Germline loops: CDR1 LNHNV, CDR2 YYDKDF (reference sequence). The CDR3 runs 14 residues. Trimming shortened V by 0 bases and J by 8 bases, and 13 bases separated the two germline ends. CDR3 DNA: TGTGCCACCAGCAGAGATATAGCGGGGGACGGCTACACCTTC. Protein sequence: CATSRDIAGDGYTF.

The gene calls are TRBV18 and TRBJ2-5; TRBD1 aligns across 10 bases. V gave up 6 bases and J gave up 4 bases; unmatched junction bases: 11. CDR1 and CDR2 from the germline V gene are KGHSH and LQKENI. CDR3 length: 16 amino acids. CDR3 in DNA: TGTGCCAGCTCGGTCCGGGACAGGGGCACAAGAGAGACCCAGTACTTC. Translation gives CASSVRDRGTRETQYF.

The rearrangement links TRBV6-2 or TRBV6-3 to TRBJ2-3; D not resolved. The length of the CDR3 is 15 residues. Deletions cut 8 bases from V and 3 bases from J, with 18 bases between. In germline, CDR1 is MNHEY, CDR2 SVGEGT. The CDR3 loop is CASCWSEVSTDTQYF. CDR3 DNA: TGTGCCAGCTGTTGGAGCGAGGTTTCGACAGATACGCAGTATTTT.

The chain has TRBV7-9 and TRBJ2-5; TRBD1 agrees at 8 bases. The CDR3 length is 16 residues. The V and J ends lost 5 bases and 3 bases, in that order; junction bases with no gene match: 11. The germline V gene has CDR1 SEHNR and CDR2 FQNEAQ (reference sequence). CDR3 nucleotides: TGTGCCAGCAGCCTAACTCAGGGGGCAGAAAAAGAGACCCAGTACTTC. Residues: CASSLTQGAEKETQYF.

For the CDR3, the DNA is TGTGCCAGCAGCCTCAAACGTAACACTGAAGCTTTCTTT. This gives the protein CASSLKRNTEAFF. The chain couples TRBV3-1 (or the pseudogene TRBV3-2) to TRBJ1-1; D remains unclear. Trimming took off 4 bases at V and 2 bases at J, with 8 bases between the two ends. The CDR3 contains 13 residues. Germline V gene sequence: CDR1 LGHDT, CDR2 YNNKEL (reference sequence).

The J gene is TRBJ1-1, the V gene TRBV9; TRBD1 matches at 9 bases. V gave up 0 bases and J gave up 5 bases; unmatched junction bases: 5. This CDR3 has 15 amino acids. Per the germline V gene, CDR1 is SGDLS and CDR2 is YYNGEE. The CDR3 sequence: CASSVVGTGRTEAFF. The CDR3 bases are TGTGCCAGCAGCGTAGTAGGGACAGGGCGGACTGAAGCTTTCTTT.

CDR3 DNA: TGTGCCAGTAGTATGCGGGGGGCGCACGGTGGCTACACCTTC. Amino acids: CASSMRGAHGGYTF. V and J are TRBV19 and TRBJ1-2, with D perhaps matching TRBD1 (6 bases). The CDR3 contains 14 residues. Trimming left V 3 bases short and J 7 bases short, with 15 bases between. Germline CDR1 reads LNHDA; CDR2 reads SQIVND (reference sequence).

The rearrangement links TRBV13 to TRBJ2-4; D is possibly TRBD2 (6 bases). The CDR3 is 15 residues long. V shed 7 bases and J shed 0 bases, with 13 bases lying between them. Germline CDR1 is PRHDT and CDR2 is FYEKMQ (reference sequence). The CDR3 DNA follows: TGTGCCAGCACCTCAGGGAGGTTAGCCAAAAACATTCAGTACTTC. This translates into CASTSGRLAKNIQYF.

J is TRBJ2-1 and V is TRBV29-1; 8 nucleotides line up with TRBD2. The CDR3 has 14 amino acids. Germline trimming cut 6 bases from V and 4 bases from J; bases unmatched to any gene: 8. Germline assignment: CDR1 SQVTM and CDR2 ANQGSEA. CDR3 sequence (DNA): TGCAGCGTGGGTCTAGCGGGTCTGTACAATGAGCAGTTCTTC. Protein product: CSVGLAGLYNEQFF.

This sequence joins TRBV11-3 and TRBJ2-1, with D perhaps matching TRBD2 (5 bases). CDR3 length: 20 amino acids. Deletions cut 4 bases from V and 3 bases from J, with 28 bases between. Germline CDR1 and CDR2: SGHNT and YENEEA. This CDR3 is CASSWGDRGSRSSDYNEQFF. CDR3 DNA sequence: TGTGCCAGCAGCTGGGGTGACCGCGGGTCGAGGAGCTCGGACTACAATGAGCAGTTCTTC.

V usage is TRBV27 and J usage is TRBJ1-5, with D uncertain. CDR1 MNHEY and CDR2 SMNVEV come from the germline V gene (reference sequence). Trimming left V 2 bases short and J 7 bases short, with 12 bases between. The CDR3 runs to 14 residues. CDR3 region: CASSLMGRAQPQHF. Written as DNA, the CDR3 is TGTGCCAGCAGTTTAATGGGTCGGGCACAGCCCCAGCATTTT.

This chain connects TRBV19 to TRBJ1-5; no clear D gene. The CDR3 extends over 13 amino acids. The ends were cut back, 8 bases at V and 0 bases at J, with 8 bases in the middle. Germline CDR1 LNHDA, CDR2 SQIVND (reference sequence). This CDR3 reads CASAPNSNQPQHF. Here the CDR3 DNA reads TGTGCCAGTGCACCTAATAGCAATCAGCCCCAGCATTTT. The complete variable domain, with remaining parts taken from reference TRBV19 and TRBJ1-5, reads DGGITQSPKYLFRKEGQNVTLSCEQNLNHDAMYWYRQDPGQGLRLIYYSQIVNDFQKGDIAEGYSVSREKKESFPLTVTSAQKNPTAFYLCASAPNSNQPQHFGDGTRLSIL.

This sequence joins TRBV27 and TRBJ2-3, with TRBD1 matching 7 bases. The CDR3 covers 15 residues. In germline, CDR1 is MNHEY, CDR2 SMNVEV (reference sequence). J was trimmed by 4 bases and V by 3 bases; bases with no gene match: 7. The CDR3 nucleotides read TGTGCCAGCAGTTTGTCGACAGGGAGCGCAGATACGCAGTATTTT. Amino acid sequence: CASSLSTGSADTQYF.